The 5 T cell receptor beta chains below come from one sample, sequenced in a study of T cells in Graves' hyperthyroidism and ophthalmopathy. TCR beta CDR3 regions were amplified from RNA. A first-round RT-PCR of the TCR CDR3 used the HTBI primer set. TCRdb used MiXCR to reprocess the multiplex PCR reads, holding one entry per CDR3 protein. The sample carries hundreds of thousands of distinct CDR3 sequences, 38% recorded once. Material: blood. These receptors all stem from a man younger than 35 with Graves' hyperthyroidism.

Comment on this clonotype: This may stem from a read error, because a much larger clone lies one nucleotide away. V is TRBV29-1 and J is TRBJ2-2; possible D gene TRBD1, 6 bases. Germline V lookup: CDR1 SQVTM, CDR2 ANQGSEA. There are 12 residues in the CDR3. Trimming took off 7 bases at V and 7 bases at J, with 13 bases between the two ends. This CDR3 reads CSAREGDGELFF. In DNA form, the CDR3 reads TGCAGCGCCCGAGAGGGGGACGGGGAGCTGTTTTTT.

The V gene is TRBV6-5, the J gene TRBJ1-5; no clear D gene. CDR1 is MNHEY, CDR2 SVGAGI, per germline. The length of the CDR3 is 15 residues. Trimming pared 4 bases from V and 9 bases from J, leaving 19 bases between. Written as DNA, the CDR3 is TGTGCCAGCAGTTTATCCCTTACATCAATATCGCCCCAGCATTTT. It codes for CASSLSLTSISPQHF.

This clonotype was recorded at least ten times. CDR3 sequence: CATSGRSNTGELFF. The CDR3 DNA follows: TGTGCCACCAGTGGCAGGTCGAACACCGGGGAGCTGTTTTTT. V is TRBV24-1 and J is TRBJ2-2; D is undetermined. Per germline, CDR1 KGHDR and CDR2 SFDVKD. V was trimmed by 5 bases and J by 0 bases, leaving 6 bases between them. This CDR3 region has 14 residues.

The chain carries TRBV7-9 and TRBJ2-7, with D unresolved. The CDR3 totals 15 residues. Between the trimmed V and J ends, which lost 0 bases and 6 bases, there was a span of 15 bases. The germline V gene has CDR1 SEHNR and CDR2 FQNEAQ (reference sequence). CDR3 sequence (DNA): TGTGCCAGCAGCTTAGCGTCCTACGATGGTAGCGAGCAGTACTTC. It specifies CASSLASYDGSEQYF. The entire variable domain, with the rest obtained from reference TRBV7-9 and TRBJ2-7, is as follows: DTGVSQNPRHKITKRGQNVTFRCDPISEHNRLYWYRQTLGQGPEFLTYFQNEAQLEKSRLLSDRFSAERPKGSFSTLEIQRTEQGDSAMYLCASSLASYDGSEQYFGPGTRLTVT.

This clonotype was found a few times. The chain uses TRBV2 and TRBJ2-2, with D possibly matching TRBD1 (5 bases). Looked up from germline, CDR1 is SNHLY and CDR2 is FYNNEI. V shed 6 bases and J shed 2 bases, with 10 bases lying between them. This CDR3 is built from 14 residues. For the CDR3, the DNA is TGTGCCAGCAGCCCGGACATTAACACCGGGGAGCTGTTTTTT. It is translated as CASSPDINTGELFF.